The T cell receptor (beta chain) described here comes from a study of T cells in localized non-small cell lung cancer. This CDR3 contains 14 residues. The germline V gene encodes CDR1 SGDLS and CDR2 YYNGEE. Trimming stripped 0 bases from V and 0 bases from J, with 5 bases between. Here immunoSEQ multiplex PCR was the method, and the copy in TCRdb shows in-frame clones only, minus some. The sample has some 66,000 clones; around four fifths are singletons. Notes on the study in general: Because only a single region of the tumor was sequenced, heterogeneity remains possible. Exceeding tumor, uninvolved adjacent lung had the highest T cell clonality. In adjacent lung appeared a median about 58 of the top 100 tumor clones. A higher density of T cells in blood coincided with extended overall survival.

Worth noting for this clone: Antigen unknown.

This specimen was peripheral blood, taken before any cancer treatment. The source is a female donor over 55 with stage I lung adenocarcinoma. The chain has TRBV9 and TRBJ2-3; D unresolved. The CDR3 DNA is TGTGCCAGCAGCGTAGAAAGGAGCACAGATACGCAGTATTTT. It is translated as CASSVERSTDTQYF.